The 10 T cell receptor beta chains reported below all come from one sample, sequenced in a study of beta chain features in type 1 diabetes. The study reverse transcribed the entire isolated RNA, so it sequenced expressed TCRB transcripts. Profiling relied on immunoSEQ multiplex PCR, and the TCRdb table lists in-frame clones only, not all of them. This table has about 320,000 clones, around 13% appearing once. Source material: central memory CD4+ T cells from blood. All receptors come from a man aged 30-40 years in good health.

This clone has more than one count but fewer than ten. The chain links TRBV10-3 to TRBJ1-2; 7 nucleotides match TRBD1. J was trimmed by 0 bases and V by 7 bases; bases with no gene match: 8. This CDR3 spans 15 amino acids. CDR1 is ENHRY and CDR2 is SYGVKD in the germline V gene. For the CDR3, the DNA is TGTGCCATCACCGAAGAAGGGGGCTCTAACTATGGCTACACCTTC. Translation gives CAITEEGGSNYGYTF.

The V gene is TRBV27, the J gene TRBJ2-2, with 9 bases fitting TRBD2. V shed 3 bases and J 2 bases; nucleotides not matched to a gene: 4. The CDR3 contains 16 residues. Per germline, CDR1 MNHEY and CDR2 SMNVEV (reference sequence). The CDR3 nucleotides are TGTGCCAGCAGTTTTCCTAGCGGGACCAACACCGGGGAGCTGTTTTTT. This codes for CASSFPSGTNTGELFF.

This clone was seen more than once but under ten times. The chain couples TRBV4-3 to TRBJ1-5; D remains ambiguous. Germline V gives CDR1 LGHNA, CDR2 YSLEER. The V and J ends lost 0 bases and 4 bases respectively, with 7 bases between them. The CDR3 has 14 residues. Written as DNA, the CDR3 is TGCGCCAGCAGCCAAGATTCGGGTAATCAGCCCCAGCATTTT. Amino acids: CASSQDSGNQPQHF.

The chain links TRBV5-1 to TRBJ2-2; either TRBD1 or TRBD2 may fit D (5 bases each). V lost 4 bases and J 1 base, leaving 11 bases between the germline ends. This CDR3 is 15 amino acids long. Germline values: CDR1 SGHRS, CDR2 YFSETQ. CDR3 DNA sequence: TGCGCCAGCAGCCCCCGGGACGAGAACACCGGGGAGCTGTTTTTT. Translated, it gives CASSPRDENTGELFF.

CDR3 in amino acids: CASSLQGRDGYTF. The CDR3 DNA follows: TGTGCCAGCAGCTTGCAGGGACGGGATGGCTACACCTTC. The V and J genes are TRBV5-8 and TRBJ1-2; possible D gene TRBD1, 5 bases. Germline V CDR1 and CDR2: SGHTS, YDEGEE. CDR3 size: 13 residues. V gave up 1 base and J gave up 6 bases, with 10 bases separating them. The whole variable domain, filled in from reference TRBV5-8 and TRBJ1-2, reads EAGVTQSPTHLIKTRGQQATLRCSPISGHTSVYWYQQALGLGLQFLLWYDEGEERNRGNFPPRFSGRQFPNYSSELNVNALELEDSALYLCASSLQGRDGYTFGSGTRLTVV.

The chain links TRBV7-2 to TRBJ2-2; D ambiguous. Deletions cut 1 base from V and 5 bases from J, with 8 bases between. CDR3 length equals 14 residues. In germline, CDR1 is SGHTA, CDR2 FQGNSA. The DNA for the CDR3 is TGTGCCAGCAGCTTAGTGCGAACGACCGGGGAGCTGTTTTTT. It is translated as CASSLVRTTGELFF.

The V and J genes are TRBV6-5 and TRBJ2-2; D not certain. V shed 6 bases and J shed 5 bases, with 10 bases lying between them. This CDR3 spans 13 amino acids. CDR1 is MNHEY, CDR2 SVGAGI, per germline. The CDR3, as DNA: TGTGCCAGCAGCCGAGATTGGACCGGGGAGCTGTTTTTT. It specifies CASSRDWTGELFF.

A few counts support this clone. The rearrangement uses TRBV29-1 and TRBJ2-1, with 13 bases matching TRBD2. Germline lookup yields CDR1 SQVTM and CDR2 ANQGSEA. After removal of 7 bases from V and 0 bases from J, the junction contained 6 bases not matched to a gene. This CDR3 region has 16 residues. In DNA, the CDR3 is TGCAGCGGAGGACTAGCGGGGGTGAGCTCCTACAATGAGCAGTTCTTC. Residues: CSGGLAGVSSYNEQFF.

CDR3 loop: CASSFSVKETQYF. The CDR3 nucleotides read TGTGCCAGCAGCTTCTCCGTTAAAGAGACCCAGTACTTC. The V gene is TRBV5-4, the J gene TRBJ2-5; D is ambiguous. Looked up from germline, CDR1 is SGHNT and CDR2 is YYREEE (reference sequence). This CDR3 has 13 residues. V lost 2 bases to trimming and J lost 3 bases, with 8 bases between them.

This chain joins TRBV6-5 and TRBJ1-2; D is unresolved. The germline V gene encodes CDR1 MNHEY and CDR2 SVGAGI. CDR3 length: 13 residues. V was trimmed by 5 bases and J by 4 bases, leaving 11 bases between them. CDR3 amino acids: CASSPRVGYGYTF. CDR3 nucleotides: TGTGCCAGCAGTCCCCGGGTTGGCTATGGCTACACCTTC.